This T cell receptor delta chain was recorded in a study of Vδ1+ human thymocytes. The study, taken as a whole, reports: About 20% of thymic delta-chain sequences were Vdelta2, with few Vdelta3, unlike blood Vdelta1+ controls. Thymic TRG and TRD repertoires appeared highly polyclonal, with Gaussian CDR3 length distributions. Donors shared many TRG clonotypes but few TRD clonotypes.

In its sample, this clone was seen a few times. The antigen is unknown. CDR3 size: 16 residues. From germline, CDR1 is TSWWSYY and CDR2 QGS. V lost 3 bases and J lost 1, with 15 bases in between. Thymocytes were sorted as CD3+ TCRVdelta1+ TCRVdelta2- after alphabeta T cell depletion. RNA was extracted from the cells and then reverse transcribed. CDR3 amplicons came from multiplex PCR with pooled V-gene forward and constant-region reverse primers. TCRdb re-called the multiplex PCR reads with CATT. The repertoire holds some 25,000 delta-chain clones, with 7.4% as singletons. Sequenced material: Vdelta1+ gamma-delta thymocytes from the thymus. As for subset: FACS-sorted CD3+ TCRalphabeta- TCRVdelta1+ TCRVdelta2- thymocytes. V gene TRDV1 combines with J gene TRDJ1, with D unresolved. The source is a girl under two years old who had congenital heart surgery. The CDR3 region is CALGDPFPTGTDKLIF. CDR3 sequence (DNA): TGTGCTCTTGGGGACCCTTTCCCCACGGGCACCGATAAACTCATCTTT.